Presented here are 4 T cell receptor beta chains from one specimen sequenced in a study of T cells after yellow fever vaccination. TCRdb analysed the 5' RACE reads with MiXCR anew, one entry per CDR3 protein. The table includes about 350,000 distinct CDR3 sequences, approximately 13% detected once. The material was CD4+ T cells sorted from PBMCs, obtained 15 days after the yellow fever booster vaccination. These receptors all stem from a man aged 18 to 29 who received the YFV17D yellow fever vaccine.

This clonotype has only a few counts. The CDR3 DNA is TGTGCCAGCAGCTTGGTCGGGGTCCGAGGCTACACCTTC. It encodes CASSLVGVRGYTF. This chain uses TRBV5-5 with TRBJ1-2; unclear D gene. The CDR3 extends over 13 amino acids. V was cut by 0 bases and J by 8 bases, with 11 bases left in between. Germline V CDR1 and CDR2: SGHKS, YYEKEE (reference sequence).

The V and J genes are TRBV20-1 and TRBJ1-3; no reliable D call. CDR1 DFQATT and CDR2 SNEGSKA come from the germline V gene (reference sequence). Trimming stripped 4 bases from V and 0 bases from J, with 7 bases between. CDR3 length: 13 amino acids. The CDR3 loop is CSATEFSGNTIYF. For the CDR3, the DNA is TGCAGTGCTACGGAATTCTCTGGAAACACCATATATTTT.

This clonotype was observed a handful of times. The chain couples TRBV2 to TRBJ1-3, with a weak D call TRBD1 (5 bases). The CDR3 loop spans 17 amino acids. Germline-derived CDR1 and CDR2 are SNHLY and FYNNEI. Trimming stripped 4 bases from V and 2 bases from J, with 18 bases between. The CDR3 nucleotides read TGTGCCAGCAGTGCAGGCGGGACTCTTAGGACTGGAAACACCATATATTTT. Translation: CASSAGGTLRTGNTIYF. The whole variable domain, filled in from reference TRBV2 and TRBJ1-3, reads EPEVTQTPSHQVTQMGQEVILRCVPISNHLYFYWYRQILGQKVEFLVSFYNNEISEKSEIFDDQFSVERPDGSNFTLKIRSTKLEDSAMYFCASSAGGTLRTGNTIYFGEGSWLTVV.

The chain links TRBV18 to TRBJ2-7; D is unresolved. There are 14 residues in the CDR3. Trimming removed 0 bases from V and 2 bases from J, with 8 bases in between. Germline CDR1 is KGHSH and CDR2 is LQKENI. In DNA form, the CDR3 reads TGTGCCAGCTCACCACCAAACAGCGCCTACGAGCAGTACTTC. Protein: CASSPPNSAYEQYF.